Listed below are T cell receptor beta chains from one sample, sequenced in a study of identical twins. From the 5' RACE reads, TCRdb called clonotypes with MiXCR, one entry per CDR3 protein. This sample has some 1,700,000 distinct CDR3 sequences, with under 35% found just once. Material for sequencing was cord blood. The receptors stem from a newborn girl in good health. CDR3s include the opening cysteine and the closing phenylalanine or tryptophan. A D gene is named only where the DNA matches it firmly. The listing skips clone size in some rows; elsewhere it reads once, few, many or a size class.

v_gene,j_gene,abundance,d_gene,CDR3aa,CDR3nt
TRBV12-3/TRBV12-4,TRBJ2-2,NA,NA,CASRTSNAGELFF,TGTGCCAGCAGAACGAGTAACGCCGGGGAGCTGTTTTTT
TRBV12-5,TRBJ1-2,NA,TRBD1,CASGSRDSRDGYTF,TGTGCTAGTGGTTCCCGGGACAGCCGGGATGGCTACACCTTC
TRBV12-3/TRBV12-4,TRBJ1-6,NA,NA,CASSSGRSPLHF,TGTGCCAGCAGCTCTGGACGCTCACCCCTCCACTTT
TRBV6-5,TRBJ1-4,NA,NA,CASSYDHRVTNEKLFF,TGTGCCAGCAGTTACGACCACAGGGTGACTAATGAAAAACTGTTTTTT
TRBV5-1,TRBJ2-3,many,NA,CASSPGSDTQYF,TGTGCCAGCTCACCGGGCTCAGATACGCAGTATTTT
TRBV28,TRBJ2-7,NA,NA,CASSSRQSGTYEQYF,TGTGCCAGCAGTTCTAGACAATCAGGAACCTACGAGCAGTACTTC
TRBV12-3/TRBV12-4,TRBJ2-7,many,NA,CASSFGTGDYEQYF,TGTGCCAGCAGTTTTGGGACCGGAGACTACGAGCAGTACTTC
TRBV27,TRBJ2-1,NA,NA,CASSLNRGTSPQFF,TGTGCCAGCAGCCTGAACAGGGGGACTAGCCCGCAGTTCTTC
TRBV3-1,TRBJ2-3,NA,TRBD2,CASSQGKLAATDTQYF,TGTGCCAGCAGCCAAGGTAAACTAGCGGCCACAGATACGCAGTATTTT
TRBV18,TRBJ1-5,few,TRBD1,CASSTLGQGGQPQHF,TGTGCCAGCTCAACTCTGGGACAGGGCGGTCAGCCCCAGCATTTT
TRBV6-5,TRBJ1-1,NA,NA,CASSYRGGEEAFF,TGTGCCAGCAGTTACAGGGGTGGGGAAGAAGCTTTCTTT
TRBV20-1,TRBJ2-3,NA,TRBD2,CSARDRGVFGTDTQYF,TGCAGTGCTAGAGATCGGGGGGTATTCGGCACAGATACGCAGTATTTT
TRBV19,TRBJ1-1,NA,TRBD1,CASSPGDRLLLNTEAFF,TGTGCCAGTAGTCCGGGGGACAGACTTCTATTGAACACTGAAGCTTTCTTT
TRBV14,TRBJ2-1,NA,NA,CASSHSLPLHEQFF,TGTGCCAGCAGCCATTCCCTGCCTTTGCATGAGCAGTTCTTC
TRBV27,TRBJ2-7,many,NA,CASNRFPIYEQYF,TGTGCCAGCAACCGGTTCCCAATCTACGAGCAGTACTTC
TRBV20-1,TRBJ1-5,few,TRBD1,CSARDRYRGGQPQHF,TGCAGTGCTAGAGATCGATACAGGGGAGGTCAGCCCCAGCATTTT
TRBV20-1,TRBJ2-1,few,NA,CSAVPGLSPRQFF,TGCAGTGCGGTTCCGGGACTCAGCCCGCGGCAGTTCTTC
TRBV29-1,TRBJ1-4,NA,TRBD1,CSVGEYRGKGEKLFF,TGCAGCGTTGGGGAGTACAGGGGGAAAGGTGAAAAACTGTTTTTT
TRBV7-2,TRBJ1-2,few,NA,CASSPYFPANYGYTF,TGTGCCAGCAGCCCTTACTTCCCGGCTAACTATGGCTACACCTTC
TRBV29-1,TRBJ2-7,NA,NA,CSVNIGGIYEQYF,TGCAGCGTCAATATCGGAGGGATCTACGAGCAGTACTTC
TRBV11-2,TRBJ1-2,few,NA,CASTTAYGYTF,TGTGCCAGCACAACAGCCTATGGCTACACCTTC
TRBV5-1,TRBJ1-4,NA,NA,CASSINNEKLFF,TGCGCCAGCAGCATTAATAATGAAAAACTGTTTTTT
TRBV24-1,TRBJ2-2,NA,TRBD1,CAPGDRGNTGELFF,TGTGCCCCGGGGGACAGGGGGAACACCGGGGAGCTGTTTTTT
TRBV11-2,TRBJ1-1,NA,NA,CASSLDVSGEAFF,TGTGCCAGCAGCTTAGATGTCTCGGGGGAAGCTTTCTTT
TRBV3-1,TRBJ2-7,NA,NA,CASSQGKGWGYNEQYF,TGTGCCAGCAGCCAAGGGAAGGGTTGGGGTTACAATGAGCAGTACTTC
TRBV5-1,TRBJ2-3,NA,TRBD2,CAGSRRRTSGARGTDTQYF,TGCGCCGGCAGCAGACGAAGGACTAGCGGGGCCCGAGGCACAGATACGCAGTATTTT
TRBV19,TRBJ1-5,NA,NA,CASSMRNSNQPQHF,TGTGCCAGTAGTATGAGGAATAGCAATCAGCCCCAGCATTTT
TRBV11-2,TRBJ2-4,NA,NA,CASSLEVGRRGGNIQYF,TGTGCCAGCAGCTTAGAGGTCGGCCGAAGAGGAGGAAACATTCAGTACTTC
TRBV10-3,TRBJ2-1,few,NA,CAISEAPPNEQFF,TGTGCCATCAGTGAGGCCCCCCCCAATGAGCAGTTCTTC
TRBV6-5,TRBJ2-3,NA,TRBD2,CASSPRVAGGGNTQYF,TGTGCCAGCAGTCCCCGGGTAGCGGGAGGGGGGAATACGCAGTATTTT
TRBV2,TRBJ2-7,NA,NA,CASREPGRSYEQYF,TGTGCCAGCAGAGAACCGGGACGGAGCTACGAGCAGTACTTC
TRBV27,TRBJ2-1,many,TRBD1,CASRSGTGGYNEQFF,TGTGCCAGCAGATCCGGGACAGGGGGCTACAATGAGCAGTTCTTC
TRBV4-1,TRBJ2-7,few,TRBD1,CASSPIDRGYEQYF,TGCGCCAGCAGCCCTATAGACAGGGGATACGAGCAGTACTTC
TRBV7-2,TRBJ2-1,few,NA,CASSLQGTTYNEQFF,TGTGCCAGCAGCTTACAGGGGACGACCTACAATGAGCAGTTCTTC
TRBV6-6,TRBJ2-1,NA,TRBD2,CASSGVREVREQFF,TGTGCCAGCAGTGGGGTCCGGGAGGTGCGGGAGCAGTTCTTC
TRBV20-1,TRBJ1-2,few,NA,CSVPIPTNYGYTF,TGCAGTGTTCCGATACCTACTAACTATGGCTACACCTTC
TRBV28,TRBJ2-7,NA,NA,CAGNNKQLSRPYEQYF,TGTGCCGGCAATAATAAACAGCTCTCTAGACCCTACGAGCAGTACTTC